Included here is one T cell receptor beta chain sequence, with context. It has no known antigen specificity. Nothing much larger sits one base from this clone, and base qualities are not available. This sample was included in a study of CD8 T cells in Susac syndrome (dated by TCRdb to between 2017 and 2020). Regarding the complete study: The study used repertoire sequencing to test whether antigen drove CD8+ T cell activation and differentiation in Susac syndrome. The study compared CD8+ T cell repertoire clonality among eleven to twelve healthy donors, about 14 Susac syndrome patients and fewer than 19 multiple sclerosis patients.

Overall study outcomes, separate from this receptor: The TCR sequencing and HLA analysis was acknowledged to have included a relatively small number of individuals.

RNA was extracted with the RNeasy kit and roughly 0.5 to 1 ug was reverse transcribed using random hexamers. The immunoSEQ multiplex PCR assay, which covers 54 Vbeta and 13 Jbeta segments, was used to amplify TCR beta CDR3 regions. PCR amplification bias was corrected using a synthetic template baseline for primer optimization and computational correction. For the original study's pipeline: Reads were annotated to V, D and J genes according to IMGT and were analyzed with immunoSEQ Analyzer, with only productive sequences retained. Clonality was calculated as one minus the Shannon entropy normalized by log2 of the number of productive unique sequences. For each patient and control, public and private clones were evaluated within the 100 most prevalent clones. Clones were defined as Susac-specific if absent from the healthy and MS cohorts, from under 1,200 published viral clones and from other ImmuneACCESS disease sequences. TCRdb trimmed public reads at Q25 via fastp, called clones via MiXCR and kept in-frame beta chains. Rows merge per CDR3 protein into single entries with the most common DNA and genes. The V and J calls and clone size come from TCRdb's table, not from the authors' own analysis. This sample lists about 130,000 distinct CDR3 sequences; approximately 89% were detected once. The ten top clones hold 0.24% of the sample.

Peripheral blood CD8+ and CD4+ T cells from healthy donors, Susac syndrome patients and multiple sclerosis patients were profiled by high-throughput TCR beta sequencing. Treatment-naive patients with stable or active relapsing-remitting disease fulfilling revised McDonald criteria were used as multiple sclerosis controls. CD8+ TEMRA cells were enriched by FACS, while bulk CD8+ and CD4+ T cells were purified by magnetic negative isolation. Blood was drawn into EDTA tubes, processed within 24 hours, and PBMCs were isolated by density gradient centrifugation. PBMCs intended for TCR sequencing were cryopreserved in liquid nitrogen and were subsequently thawed in a 37 degrees C water bath. Purity of sorted or isolated CD4+, CD8+ and CD8+ TEMRA cells was at least 90%. Sequenced sample: CD8+ T cells from PBMCs. This receptor was obtained from a human donor with multiple sclerosis.

The DNA sequence follows: TGTGCCAGCACCGGCCAGGTAGGACAGATATCTGGGGCCAACGTCCTGACTTTC. This gives the protein CASTGQVGQISGANVLTF. The chain was built from TRBV2 and TRBJ2-6; tentative D gene TRBD1, with 6 bases matching. CDR1 is given as SNHLY and CDR2 as FYNNEI, both from the germline V gene. Including the terminal cysteine and phenylalanine, the CDR3 comprises 18 residues. Solely the CDR3 DNA is kept, with 54 bases framed from the first base. V loses 7 bases, J loses 1 base, and the germline ends lie 20 bases apart.